The T cell receptor (beta chain) under discussion was sequenced for a study of metastatic and nonmetastatic thyroid tumors (dated by TCRdb to the early 2020s). A note on the overall study: The researchers compared repertoires between peripheral blood samples and tumor or nodule tissue samples from patients with malignant or benign thyroid disease. The study at large found these results: In both blood and tumor samples, TCR beta diversity was reported to be significantly higher in malignant tumors than in benign nodules.

Before undergoing thyroid surgery, none of the patients had been given any kind of treatment. Using T-cell receptor beta sequencing, the study looked back at clinical samples from patients collected from about 2011 to 2019. Its CDR3 holds 14 amino acids, cysteine through phenylalanine. Just the 42-base CDR3 DNA is kept, in frame starting at base 1. From a lookup of the germline V gene, CDR1 and CDR2 are MDHEN and SYDVKM. V and J are truncated by 8 bases and 4 bases respectively, leaving an intervening sequence of 16 bases. Libraries were made using PCR. Sequencer: Illumina HiSeq 4000. High-throughput sequencing was used to profile the TCR beta-chain CDR3 region of every patient. On the study's bioinformatics: CDR3 differences across clinicopathological groups were used to build a classifier for discriminating distant-metastatic papillary thyroid cancer patients. Repertoire diversity was assessed with the Shannon index, and tumor-blood repertoire similarity with the Morisita-Horn index. The public reads were run again by TCRdb, first through fastp at Q25 and then through MiXCR, and only productive beta chains were kept. V and J calls and clone size were set by TCRdb, not the authors. This sample has around 21,000 clones in its table, and over 20% of those were observed once. More than 9% of the sample belongs to the ten largest clones.

As to this clone: Its target antigen remains unknown. Base qualities are not at hand, and no much larger clone is one base apart.

The receptor was derived from a male donor with papillary thyroid cancer or a benign thyroid nodule (not recorded which). Some clones in this sample may be carry-over from other donors' samples. This receptor chain uses TRBV28 and TRBJ2-3; the D gene could be either TRBD1 or TRBD2, each agreeing at 5 bases. The sample comprised tumor tissue. CDR3 loop: CASGGRTHPDTQYF. Read as DNA, the sequence is TGTGCCAGCGGGGGAAGGACACATCCAGATACGCAGTATTTT.